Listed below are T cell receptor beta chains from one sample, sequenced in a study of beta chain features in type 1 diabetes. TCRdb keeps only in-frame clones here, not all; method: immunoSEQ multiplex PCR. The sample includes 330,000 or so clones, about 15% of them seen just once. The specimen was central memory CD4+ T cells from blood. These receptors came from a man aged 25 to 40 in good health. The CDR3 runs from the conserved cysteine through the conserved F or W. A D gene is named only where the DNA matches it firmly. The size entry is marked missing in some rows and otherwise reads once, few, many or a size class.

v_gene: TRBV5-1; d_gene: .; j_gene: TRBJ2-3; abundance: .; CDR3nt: TGCGCCAGCAGCTTGGTCGGGCTTAGCACAGATACGCAGTATTTT; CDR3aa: CASSLVGLSTDTQYF
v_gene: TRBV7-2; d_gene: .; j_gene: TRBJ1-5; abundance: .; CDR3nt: TGTGCCAGCAGCTTAATATTAGGGATGGGACAGCCCCAGCATTTT; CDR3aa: CASSLILGMGQPQHF
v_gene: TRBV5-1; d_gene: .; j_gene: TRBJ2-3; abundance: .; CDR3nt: TGCGCCAGCAGATTAGACAGTAGCACAGATACGCAGTATTTT; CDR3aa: CASRLDSSTDTQYF
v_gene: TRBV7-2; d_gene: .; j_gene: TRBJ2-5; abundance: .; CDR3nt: TGTGCCAGCAGCCACGATTTAGACAGTTTGGAGACCCAGTACTTC; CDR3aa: CASSHDLDSLETQYF
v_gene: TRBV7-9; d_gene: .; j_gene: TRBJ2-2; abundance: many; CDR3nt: TGTGCCAGCAGCGGAGGGTACACCGGGGAGCTGTTTTTT; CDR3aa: CASSGGYTGELFF
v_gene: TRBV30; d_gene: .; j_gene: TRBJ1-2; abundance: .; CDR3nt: TGTGCCTGGAGTCCGGGACGGAGAACCTATGGCTACACCTTC; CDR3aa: CAWSPGRRTYGYTF
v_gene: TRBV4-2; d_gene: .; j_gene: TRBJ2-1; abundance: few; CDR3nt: TGTGCCAGCAGCCAAGTAGTCAATGAGCAGTTCTTC; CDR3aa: CASSQVVNEQFF
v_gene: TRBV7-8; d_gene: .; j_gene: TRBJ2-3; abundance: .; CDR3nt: TGTGCCAGCAGCCTTGAGCCAGACACAGATACGCAGTATTTT; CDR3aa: CASSLEPDTDTQYF
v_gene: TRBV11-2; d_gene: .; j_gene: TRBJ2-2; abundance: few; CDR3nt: TGTGCCAGCAGCTTAATCGGGAACACCGGGGAGCTGTTTTTT; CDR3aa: CASSLIGNTGELFF
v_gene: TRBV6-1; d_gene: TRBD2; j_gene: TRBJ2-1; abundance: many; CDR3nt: TGTGCCAGCAGAACCGGACTAGCGGGAGGGTATGAGCAGTTCTTC; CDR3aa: CASRTGLAGGYEQFF
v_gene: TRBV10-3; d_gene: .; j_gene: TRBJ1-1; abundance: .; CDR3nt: TGTGCCATCAGTGGGCAGGGTTCCACTGAAGCTTTCTTT; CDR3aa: CAISGQGSTEAFF
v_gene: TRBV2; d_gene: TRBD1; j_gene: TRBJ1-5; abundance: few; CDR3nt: TGTGCCAGCAGTGGACAGGGCCGGAATCAGCCCCAGCATTTT; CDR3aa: CASSGQGRNQPQHF
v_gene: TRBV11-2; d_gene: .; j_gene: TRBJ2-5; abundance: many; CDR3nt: TGTGCCAGCAGCTTAGGTCTGCAGGTCCAAGAGACCCAGTACTTC; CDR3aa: CASSLGLQVQETQYF
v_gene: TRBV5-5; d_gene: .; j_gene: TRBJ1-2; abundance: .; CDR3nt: TGTGCCAGCAGCTACCGGACTAACTATGGCTACACCTTC; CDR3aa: CASSYRTNYGYTF
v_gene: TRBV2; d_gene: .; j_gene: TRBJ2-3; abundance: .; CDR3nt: TGTGCCAGCAGTCCTAACTTCGAGGGAGATACGCAGTATTTT; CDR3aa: CASSPNFEGDTQYF
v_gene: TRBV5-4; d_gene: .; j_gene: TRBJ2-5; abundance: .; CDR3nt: TGTGCCAGCAGGTCACTAGGGTCCTTACAAGAGACCCAGTACTTC; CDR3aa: CASRSLGSLQETQYF
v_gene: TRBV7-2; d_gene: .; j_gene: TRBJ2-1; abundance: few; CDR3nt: TGTGCCAGCAGCTTAGTTGCGGGATCAAAAAATGAGCAGTTCTTC; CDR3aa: CASSLVAGSKNEQFF
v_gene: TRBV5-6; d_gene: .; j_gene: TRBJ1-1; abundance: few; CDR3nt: TGTGCCAGCAGCTTCACAGGGAAGAACACTGAAGCTTTCTTT; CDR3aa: CASSFTGKNTEAFF
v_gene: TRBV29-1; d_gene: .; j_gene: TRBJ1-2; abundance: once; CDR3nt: TGCAGCGCTTTCGCGGGGGATGGCTACACCTTC; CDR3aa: CSAFAGDGYTF
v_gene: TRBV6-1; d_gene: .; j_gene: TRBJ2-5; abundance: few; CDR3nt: TGTGCCAGCGGAAAGACCGAGACCCAGTACTTC; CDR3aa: CASGKTETQYF
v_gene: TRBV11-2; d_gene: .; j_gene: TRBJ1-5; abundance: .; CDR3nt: TGTGCCAGCAGCTTAGGGGCAGGCGCAGGCAATCAGCCCCAGCATTTT; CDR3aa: CASSLGAGAGNQPQHF
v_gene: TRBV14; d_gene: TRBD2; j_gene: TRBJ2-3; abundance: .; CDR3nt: TGTGCCAGCAGCCAGCGTGGGACTAGCGGGAGGGAAGCAGATACGCAGTATTTT; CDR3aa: CASSQRGTSGREADTQYF
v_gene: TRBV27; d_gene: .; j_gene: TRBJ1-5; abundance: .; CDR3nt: TGTGCCAGCAGTTTATCGACGGTGAGCAATCAGCCCCAGCATTTT; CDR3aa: CASSLSTVSNQPQHF
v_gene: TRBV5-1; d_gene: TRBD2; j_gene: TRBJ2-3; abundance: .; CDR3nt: TGCGCCAGCAGCTTGGGGACTAGAGATACGCAGTATTTT; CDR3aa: CASSLGTRDTQYF
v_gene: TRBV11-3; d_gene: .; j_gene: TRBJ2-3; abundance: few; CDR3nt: TGTGCCAGCAGCTTAGATTCGGCGGGGCTCGCGGATACGCAGTATTTT; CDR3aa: CASSLDSAGLADTQYF
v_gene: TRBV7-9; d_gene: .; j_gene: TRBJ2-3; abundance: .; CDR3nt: TGTGCCAGCAGCTCGACAGTTAGCACAGATACGCAGTATTTT; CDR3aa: CASSSTVSTDTQYF
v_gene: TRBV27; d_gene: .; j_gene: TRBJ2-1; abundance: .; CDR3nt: TGTGCCAGCAGCCTCATGGGGGGATTATCCTACAATGAGCAGTTCTTC; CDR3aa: CASSLMGGLSYNEQFF
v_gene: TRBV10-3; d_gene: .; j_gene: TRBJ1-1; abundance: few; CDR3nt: TGTGCCAGCAGTGAAGCGAGGGGGGCGAACACTGAAGCTTTCTTT; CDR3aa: CASSEARGANTEAFF
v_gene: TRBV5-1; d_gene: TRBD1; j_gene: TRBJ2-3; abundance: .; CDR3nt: TGCGCCAGCAGCGGGGGGACAGGACCAAGCACAGATACGCAGTATTTT; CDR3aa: CASSGGTGPSTDTQYF
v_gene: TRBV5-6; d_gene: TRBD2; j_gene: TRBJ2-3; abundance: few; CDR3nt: TGTGCCAGCAGCTTCGTCGCGGGGGGCACAGATACGCAGTATTTT; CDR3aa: CASSFVAGGTDTQYF
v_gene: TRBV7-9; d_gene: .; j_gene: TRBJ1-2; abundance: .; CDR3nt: TGTGCCAGCAGCTTAGCTGGCAGGGCCGCTAACTATGGCTACACCTTC; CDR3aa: CASSLAGRAANYGYTF
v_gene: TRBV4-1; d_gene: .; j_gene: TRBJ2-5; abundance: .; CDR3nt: TGCGCCAGCAGCCAAGTGGGGTCAGCAAAGACCCAGTACTTC; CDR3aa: CASSQVGSAKTQYF
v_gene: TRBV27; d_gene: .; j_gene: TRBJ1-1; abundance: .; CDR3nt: TGTGCCAGCAGTCCTTTTGCACGGCCGAACACTGAAGCTTTCTTT; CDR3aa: CASSPFARPNTEAFF
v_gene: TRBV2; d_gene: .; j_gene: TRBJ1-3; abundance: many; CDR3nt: TGTGCCAGCAGTGCCCAGGGTCTTGATTCATTCCCCATATATTTT; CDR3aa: CASSAQGLDSFPIYF
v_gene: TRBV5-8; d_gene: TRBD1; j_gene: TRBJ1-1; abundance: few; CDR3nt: TGTGCCAGCAGCCAAGGACAGGGGCGCCCTGGAACTGAAGCTTTCTTT; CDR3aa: CASSQGQGRPGTEAFF
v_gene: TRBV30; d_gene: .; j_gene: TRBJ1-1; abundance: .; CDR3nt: TGTGCCTGGACCTTAGGACCCCCGATCACGGTAGCTTTCTTT; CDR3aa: CAWTLGPPITVAFF
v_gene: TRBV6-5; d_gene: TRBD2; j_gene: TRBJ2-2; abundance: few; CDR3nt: TGTGCCAGCAGGGGGAGCGGGAGAGGAGCCGGGGAGCTGTTTTTT; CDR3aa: CASRGSGRGAGELFF
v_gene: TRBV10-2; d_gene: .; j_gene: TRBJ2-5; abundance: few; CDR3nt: TGCGCCAGCACTGAGTATAGCAGGGGGGCCCAGTACTTC; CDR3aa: CASTEYSRGAQYF
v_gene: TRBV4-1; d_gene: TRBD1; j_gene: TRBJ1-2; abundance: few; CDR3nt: TGCGCCAGCAGCCAAGTTTTCGTGGACAGGGATACCTTGGGCTACACCTTC; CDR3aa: CASSQVFVDRDTLGYTF
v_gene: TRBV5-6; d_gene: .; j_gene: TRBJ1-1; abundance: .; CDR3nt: TGTGCCAGCACCCGTGGGTACACTGAAGCTTTCTTT; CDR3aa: CASTRGYTEAFF
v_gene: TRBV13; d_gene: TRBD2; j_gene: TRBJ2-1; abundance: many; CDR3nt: TGTGCCAGCAGCTTGGGACTAGCGGGGGGGCTGGAGCAGTTCTTC; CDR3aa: CASSLGLAGGLEQFF